The entry below gives a single T cell receptor beta chain sequence along with its context. Profiling relied on immunoSEQ multiplex PCR, and the TCRdb table lists in-frame clones only, not all of them. This sample has about 60,000 clones, with around 93% found just once. This entry is derived from a study of OX40 agonist ivuxolimab in advanced cancers. Looking at the study overall: Ivuxolimab is an agonistic anti-OX40 (CD134) antibody, and patients were treated with it. Hepatocellular carcinoma, melanoma, renal cell or head and neck cancer was diagnosed in the dose-escalation patients. From roughly 20 to 90 years was the age range, with a mean of 60 years, and approximately 80% were male.

V was shortened by 2 bases and J by 3 bases, with 16 bases between the two germline ends. The CDR3 is made up of 17 amino acids. CDR1 is SEHNR and CDR2 is FQNEAQ in the germline V gene (reference sequence). The cohort excluded patients with autoimmune disease history or systemic immunosuppression. The specimen comprised CD4+ or CD8+ T cells sorted from blood, sampled in a trial of the OX40 agonist ivuxolimab. The J gene is TRBJ1-4, the V gene TRBV7-9; D uncertain. This receptor was obtained from an adult with an advanced solid tumor such as melanoma, head and neck, liver or kidney cancer. The DNA for the CDR3 is TGTGCCAGCAGCTTAAAGAGGGTTGCTAGCTCTAATGAAAAACTGTTTTTT. It is translated as CASSLKRVASSNEKLFF.